The subject of this entry is one T cell receptor beta chain. Its recognized antigen is unknown. Base quality data are lacking; no much larger clone is found one base away. The CDR3 regions of human TCRbeta chains were analyzed by immunosequencing. As for the authors' bioinformatics: TCRs in the repertoires were compared against a reference library of SARS-CoV-2-specific TCRs that had been generated with the MIRA antigen-specificity platform. Breadth meant the fraction of unique TCRs that were SARS-CoV-2-associated, whereas depth meant the fraction of total T cells that were SARS-CoV-2-associated. Using the MIRA data, each spike-specific TCR was assigned both to the spike region to which the TCR was reactive and to a CD4 or CD8 class. Log10-transformed breadth and depth values were compared by one-way ANOVA with Sidak's multiple comparisons tests. Imported from immuneACCESS, the table was reduced by TCRdb to in-frame sequences with V and J called. These copies leave out some clones; in studies compared against another copy, an unresolved V gene accounts for under half, and the cause of the remainder is not known. V and J calls and clone size are those listed in that table; D and trimming were worked out from the DNA. This sample has 180,000 or so clones in its table, and 90% to 95% of those were observed once. About 1% of the sample is taken by the ten largest.

The time point label for this specimen denotes: about 28 days (+/-7) after the second vaccine dose. In light of the paper, this sample's treatment or condition label describes: meningococcal conjugate vaccine given as trial control. The vaccinee samples were drawn from two UK trials, COV001 and COV002, one of which was a single-blind randomized controlled phase 2/3 trial testing AZD1222 (ChAdOx1 nCoV-19) in healthy adults. For TCRbeta chain sequencing, PBMC samples were collected from trial participants at day 0 and at day 28 after the second dose. The data originate from a study of T cell responses to AZD1222 COVID-19 vaccine (dated by TCRdb to the early 2020s). Study-level background: A total of roughly 240 trial participants underwent TCR sequencing, of whom some 210 received two doses of AZD1222 and 26 received two doses of the MenACWY control vaccine. Trial participants were enrolled into age subgroups of 18-55, 56-69 and 70-plus years, which contained around 150, 28 and 57 TCR-sequenced participants, respectively.

The CDR3 contains 15 residues, cysteine and phenylalanine counted. Just the 45-base CDR3 DNA is kept, in frame starting at base 1. CDR1 and CDR2, per the germline V gene (reference sequence), are SGHKS and YYEKEE. At the junction V is shortened by 6 bases and J by 5 bases, with 17 bases in between. On the study overall, not on this receptor specifically: In the small 56-69-year group, the increase in depth fell short of significance, most likely because of low power. After two AZD1222 doses, both the breadth and the depth of spike-specific TCRs were significantly higher than at day 0 and than in MenACWY recipients. Conclusions about previously exposed vaccinees were limited because only six AZD1222 recipients were SARS-CoV-2 seropositive at baseline. Because no samples from the day 14 peak response were available, repertoires could be characterized only after the peak T cell response. Participants were mostly white British and included more females than males, and it was suggested by the authors that clonal diversity may have been underestimated. The vaccine-associated CD4 TCRs covered the entire spike protein, and the dominant responses fell in regions 160-218 and 743-854. Nearly half of unique spike-specific TCRs reportedly recognized epitopes outside regions mutated in the B.1.351 and B.1.1.7 variants.

This clonotype originated in an adult who received the MenACWY meningococcal vaccine as a control. The sample in question was peripheral blood, obtained 28 days after the second dose of the MenACWY control vaccine. The V and J segments used are TRBV5-5 and TRBJ1-4; there is no confident call for the D gene. The CDR3 corresponds to CASTGDGLKNEKLFF. The bases are TGTGCCAGCACCGGGGATGGACTCAAAAATGAAAAACTGTTTTTT.